The 7 T cell receptor beta chains listed next were all sequenced from one sample in a study of OX40 agonist ivuxolimab in advanced cancers. The library was obtained by the immunoSEQ multiplex PCR assay. As stored in TCRdb, this immuneACCESS dataset retains in-frame rearrangements with V and J assigned. A fraction of the clones does not appear; measured against another copy, unresolved V genes explain less than half of the discrepancy, and the remainder lacks a known reason. In this sample the table shows 100,000 or so clones, about 80% of which occur a single time. Together, the top ten hold 5.5% of the sample. The material was CD4+ or CD8+ T cells sorted from blood, obtained in a trial of the OX40 agonist ivuxolimab. These receptors came from an adult with an advanced solid tumor such as melanoma, head and neck, liver or kidney cancer.

The chain links TRBV27 to TRBJ2-7; TRBD2 matches at 11 bases. Germline CDR1 reads MNHEY; CDR2 reads SMNVEV (reference sequence). V lost 5 bases and J lost 5; bases outside the gene matches: 11. CDR3 size: 16 residues. CDR3 nucleotide sequence: TGTGCCAGCAGTCCGGTACTAGCGGGGGTGCTCGACGAGCAGTACTTC. This codes for CASSPVLAGVLDEQYF.

This clone was seen just once. This sequence joins TRBV10-1 and TRBJ2-3; D possibly corresponds to TRBD1 (6 bases). Trimming cost V 6 bases and J 4 bases, with 8 bases left between them. The CDR3 consists of 12 residues. Germline CDR1 and CDR2: WNHNN and SYGVQD (reference sequence). The DNA of the CDR3 is TGCGCCAGCAGCCAGGGGTCAGATACGCAGTATTTT. Protein product: CASSQGSDTQYF.

The count of this clone is one. The chain carries TRBV10-1 and TRBJ2-7; tentative D call: TRBD2 (5 bases). Trimming cost V 4 bases and J 3 bases, with 13 bases left between them. The germline V gene has CDR1 WNHNN and CDR2 SYGVQD (reference sequence). There are 14 residues in the CDR3. The CDR3 is CASSGRLTNYEQYF. CDR3 DNA: TGCGCCAGCAGTGGGAGGCTCACGAACTACGAGCAGTACTTC.

This sequence joins TRBV2 and TRBJ2-7; D might be TRBD2 (5 bases). Germline V gene data show CDR1 as SNHLY and CDR2 as FYNNEI. This CDR3 is built from 13 residues. V was trimmed by 3 bases and J by 1 base, leaving 7 bases between them. The CDR3 protein is CASSDGDSYEQYF. In nucleotides, the CDR3 is TGTGCCAGCAGTGACGGGGATTCCTACGAGCAGTACTTC.

The genes are TRBV9 and TRBJ2-1; TRBD2 agrees at 7 bases. This CDR3 has 14 residues. The J segment lost 5 bases and the V segment lost 1 base, leaving 3 bases of the junction unmatched. CDR1 and CDR2 (germline): SGDLS, YYNGEE. The DNA of the CDR3 is TGTGCCAGCAGCGTAAGCGGGGCGGACAATGAGCAGTTCTTC. Residues: CASSVSGADNEQFF.

This rearrangement joins TRBV7-8 to TRBJ1-2, with 10 bases matching TRBD1. This CDR3 is 15 amino acids long. After removal of 5 bases from V and 3 bases from J, the junction contained 6 bases not matched to a gene. CDR1 SGHVS and CDR2 FQNEAQ come from the germline V gene. DNA for the CDR3: TGTGCCAGCAGCGCGGGACAGGGGCGCTACTATGGCTACACCTTC. This encodes CASSAGQGRYYGYTF.

V gene TRBV4-3 combines with J gene TRBJ1-2; no clear D. Germline loops: CDR1 LGHNA, CDR2 YSLEER. The CDR3 length is 16 residues. V gave up 4 bases and J gave up 2 bases, with 17 bases separating them. In DNA, the CDR3 is TGCGCCAGCAGCCGGGATTGGCAGGCTAGAAACTATGGCTACACCTTC. Translation: CASSRDWQARNYGYTF.